Below, 25 T cell receptor beta chains from the same sample are listed, as sequenced in a study of T cells in Graves' hyperthyroidism and ophthalmopathy. Authors of the study amplified TCR beta CDR3 regions from RNA transcripts. First-round RT-PCR targeting the TCR CDR3 was performed with the HTBI primer set. TCRdb itself ran the multiplex PCR reads through MiXCR, one entry per CDR3 protein. Of hundreds of thousands of distinct CDR3 sequences in the sample, roughly 32% were seen once. The sequenced sample was blood. Receptor source: a woman aged 40 to 50 with Graves' hyperthyroidism.

The table lists this clonotype with a count of one. CDR3 coding DNA: TGCAGTGCTAGTAGCCCCAGCAAGAGCTCCTACGAGCAGTACTTC. Translating it yields CSASSPSKSSYEQYF. The chain couples TRBV20-1 to TRBJ2-7; no reliable D call. The CDR3 extends over 15 amino acids. Trimming cost V 3 bases and J 0 bases, with 15 bases left between them. The germline V gene encodes CDR1 DFQATT and CDR2 SNEGSKA (reference sequence).

The J gene is TRBJ2-7, the V gene TRBV4-1; possibly TRBD1 or TRBD2 for D (6 bases each). Germline CDR1 reads MGHRA; CDR2 reads YSYEKL. The V end was cut by 0 bases, the J end by 3 bases, with 12 bases between. The CDR3 is made up of 15 amino acids. The CDR3: CASSQDRGARYEQYF. Written as DNA, the CDR3 is TGCGCCAGCAGCCAAGATAGGGGGGCGCGCTACGAGCAGTACTTC.

This clonotype has more than one count but fewer than ten. This rearrangement joins TRBV12-3 or TRBV12-4 to TRBJ2-2, with TRBD1 identical over 8 bases. The junction had 8 bases not matched to a gene; V was cut back by 5 bases and J by 3 bases. The CDR3 has 16 residues. Here the CDR3 reads CASSQRQGLYTGELFF. CDR3 nucleotides: TGTGCCAGCAGTCAAAGACAGGGGCTATACACCGGGGAGCTGTTTTTT.

About this clonotype itself: The junction differs from germline at one of its ends, possibly a read error. V and J are TRBV7-3 and TRBJ1-2; 8 bases map to TRBD1. Germline CDR1 SGHTA, CDR2 FQGTGA. The CDR3 runs 15 residues. For the CDR3, the DNA is TGCGCCAGCAGCCAAGAGGACAGGGCTAACTATGGCTACACCTTC. The encoded protein is CASSQEDRANYGYTF.

For this clonotype: This may come from a read error, since a much larger clone is one base off. V and J are TRBV24-1 and TRBJ1-1, with D possibly TRBD1 on 6 matching bases. The CDR3 consists of 15 residues. Germline loops: CDR1 KGHDR, CDR2 SFDVKD. CDR3 DNA sequence: TGTGCCGCCAGTGATCCACAGGGACGGAACACTGAAGCTTTCTTT. Residues: CAASDPQGRNTEAFF.

V and J are TRBV5-4 and TRBJ2-5; 8 nucleotides agree with TRBD1. Germline values: CDR1 SGHNT, CDR2 YYREEE (reference sequence). J was trimmed by 5 bases and V by 2 bases; bases with no gene match: 11. There are 16 residues in the CDR3. The CDR3 reads CASSLYRGWEGETQYF. As DNA, the CDR3 is TGTGCCAGCAGCTTATACAGGGGGTGGGAAGGGGAGACCCAGTACTTC.

Regarding this clonotype: The CDR3 does not end in the conserved phenylalanine or tryptophan, so this is likely a read error. It is unclear where the CDR3 begins or ends on the DNA, so no DNA is shown, and the CDR3 is as TCRdb lists it. V gene TRBV4-3 combines with J gene TRBJ2-7; the table names TRBD2, a call not compared with the DNA. Germline-derived CDR1 and CDR2 are LGHNA and YSLEER. Including both end residues, the CDR3 is 9 amino acids long. The CDR3: CASSRGTSG.

V and J are TRBV19 and TRBJ2-7; TRBD2 is a possible D gene (7 bases). The J call may be incorrect, as the DNA end agrees better with TRBJ2-1. The CDR3 sequence is 17 residues long. Germline V gene sequence: CDR1 LNHDA, CDR2 SQIVND (reference sequence). CDR3 sequence: CASSITGLRGGYNEQFF. The CDR3 DNA follows: TGTGCCAGTAGTATTACAGGGTTAAGGGGGGGATACAATGAGCAGTTCTTC.

This clonotype was seen more than once but under ten times. The gene calls are TRBV4-3 and TRBJ2-5, with D perhaps matching TRBD1 (6 bases). CDR3 length equals 15 residues. V was cut by 4 bases and J by 1 base, with 13 bases left in between. CDR1 and CDR2 from the germline V gene are LGHNA and YSLEER. The CDR3 coding sequence is TGCGCCAGCAGCCCAAAGATGGGGGCCCAAGAGACCCAGTACTTC. It specifies CASSPKMGAQETQYF.

This CDR3 reads CSVGTSGSPGELFF. CDR3 in DNA: TGCAGCGTTGGGACTAGCGGGAGCCCCGGGGAGCTGTTTTTT. The genes are TRBV29-1 and TRBJ2-2; TRBD2 matches 13 bases. Germline loops: CDR1 SQVTM, CDR2 ANQGSEA. V gave up 4 bases and J gave up 6 bases; unmatched junction bases: 2. The CDR3 spans 14 residues.

Note on this clonotype: The junction departs from the called germline gene at one end, perhaps through a read error. The V gene is TRBV7-9, the J gene TRBJ2-6; TRBD2 matches at 9 bases. The CDR3 is 14 amino acids. Germline CDR1 and CDR2: SEHNR and FQNEAQ (reference sequence). DNA for the CDR3: TGTGCCAGCAGCTCCGGGCGGGGGGGCAACGTCCTGACTTTC. Protein sequence: CASSSGRGGNVLTF.

This clonotype has a count of ten or more. CDR3 residues: CAISHGTDYGYTF. CDR3 DNA: TGTGCCATCAGCCACGGGACAGACTATGGCTACACCTTC. The chain is built from TRBV10-3 and TRBJ1-2, with 7 bases lining up with TRBD1. The CDR3 covers 13 residues. Germline V gives CDR1 ENHRY, CDR2 SYGVKD. V lost 6 bases to trimming and J lost 3 bases; unmatched junction nucleotides: 4.

CDR3 DNA sequence: TGCAGTGCGAACGTGGGCGGGGAGACCCAGTACTTC. As protein: CSANVGGETQYF. The chain is built from TRBV20-1 and TRBJ2-5, with D possibly TRBD2 on 5 matching bases. Germline CDR1 reads DFQATT; CDR2 reads SNEGSKA (reference sequence). V was trimmed by 6 bases and J by 5 bases, leaving 13 bases between them. The CDR3 has 12 amino acids.

This clonotype was found many times. V is TRBV10-3 and J is TRBJ1-1; tentative D call: TRBD1 (5 bases). This CDR3 has 13 amino acids. Trimming left V 10 bases short and J 2 bases short, with 14 bases between. The germline CDR1 and CDR2 sequences are ENHRY and SYGVKD. The DNA of the CDR3 is TGTGCCACCCTATTCGACAGCAACACTGAAGCTTTCTTT. Amino acid sequence: CATLFDSNTEAFF.

A remark on this clonotype: The CDR3 ends on some other residue instead of the conserved phenylalanine or tryptophan, so this is likely a read error. The DNA is left out, because the CDR3 cannot be placed on it with certainty; the CDR3 is given as TCRdb lists it. This chain links TRBV10-3 with TRBJ2-6. Germline loops: CDR1 ENHRY, CDR2 SYGVKD. The CDR3 has 8 amino acids, counting both end residues. CDR3 sequence reads: CAISAWTS.

This clonotype came up many times. The chain has TRBV2 and TRBJ2-5; D gene unclear. The CDR3 extends over 14 amino acids. Trimming stripped 5 bases from V and 1 base from J, with 11 bases between. Looked up from germline, CDR1 is SNHLY and CDR2 is FYNNEI. The CDR3, as DNA: TGTGCCAGCAGTTCCACATTTTTCCAAGAGACCCAGTACTTC. Amino acid sequence: CASSSTFFQETQYF.

This chain joins TRBV24-1 and TRBJ2-3; D is unclear. This CDR3 is 12 amino acids long. CDR1 and CDR2 from the germline V gene are KGHDR and SFDVKD. Deletions cut 7 bases from V and 6 bases from J, with 10 bases between. CDR3 sequence: CATSELGDTQYF. The CDR3 coding sequence is TGTGCCACCAGCGAGCTGGGGGATACGCAGTATTTT.

V and J are TRBV7-2 and TRBJ2-7; possible D gene TRBD2, 5 bases. Trimming removed 8 bases at V and 1 base at J, with 9 bases between. The germline V gene encodes CDR1 SGHTA and CDR2 FQGNSA. The CDR3 runs 12 residues. The DNA of the CDR3 is TGTGCCAGCGGCCGGGATTCCTACGAGCAGTACTTC. It translates to CASGRDSYEQYF.

This clonotype has just a few counts. The V call is TRBV20-1, the J call TRBJ2-5, with a tentative D call TRBD1 (7 bases). Germline CDR1 and CDR2: DFQATT and SNEGSKA (reference sequence). The V end lost 7 bases, the J end lost 3 bases, and 15 bases lay between the germline ends. The CDR3 has 13 residues. In DNA, the CDR3 is TGCAGTGTTGGACTACAGGGGAAAGAGACCCAGTACTTC. Residues: CSVGLQGKETQYF.

The chain couples TRBV10-3 to TRBJ1-4; the match to TRBD1 covers 8 bases. With V trimmed by 2 bases and J by 10 bases, 3 bases remained unmatched. Germline V gene lookup returns CDR1 ENHRY and CDR2 SYGVKD. The CDR3 extends over 13 amino acids. The CDR3 DNA sequence: TGTGCCATCAGTGAGGCAGGGGGCGTAAAACTGTTTTTT. It specifies CAISEAGGVKLFF.

The genes are TRBV7-2 and TRBJ2-2, with D possibly TRBD2 on 6 matching bases. The CDR3 totals 16 residues. Trimming stripped 2 bases from V and 7 bases from J, with 17 bases between. Per germline, CDR1 SGHTA and CDR2 FQGNSA. CDR3 residues: CASSLLVGLELGELFF. The CDR3 coding sequence is TGTGCCAGCAGCTTACTTGTGGGACTTGAGCTCGGGGAGCTGTTTTTT.

V is TRBV5-1 and J is TRBJ1-3; D ambiguous. The germline CDR1 and CDR2 sequences are SGHRS and YFSETQ. The length of the CDR3 is 15 residues. Trimming left V 4 bases short and J 0 bases short, with 11 bases between. CDR3 in DNA: TGCGCCAGCAGCCTAGACATTGGCTCTGGAAACACCATATATTTT. Protein product: CASSLDIGSGNTIYF.

CDR3 nucleotide sequence: TGCAGTGCTAGAGTGTCCTGGCAGGATAATTCACCCCTCCACTTT. Its translation is CSARVSWQDNSPLHF. The rearrangement links TRBV20-1 to TRBJ1-6; the D is unclear. CDR3 size: 15 residues. Trimming shortened V by 1 base and J by 5 bases, and 12 bases separated the two germline ends. CDR1 is DFQATT and CDR2 is SNEGSKA in the germline V gene (reference sequence).

The J gene is TRBJ1-4, the V gene TRBV15; D is ambiguous. The CDR3 has 14 residues. Germline V CDR1 and CDR2: LNHNV, YYDKDF (reference sequence). Trimming cost V 0 bases and J 5 bases, with 7 bases left between them. CDR3 loop: CATSRDPGNEKLFF. In nucleotides, the CDR3 is TGTGCCACCAGCAGAGATCCGGGGAATGAAAAACTGTTTTTT. The full variable domain, in which reference TRBV15 and TRBJ1-4 provide the parts outside the CDR3, is DAMVIQNPRYQVTQFGKPVTLSCSQTLNHNVMYWYQQKSSQAPKLLFHYYDKDFNNEADTPDNFQSRRPNTSFCFLDIRSPGLGDTAMYLCATSRDPGNEKLFFGSGTQLSVL.

The chain joins TRBV2 to TRBJ1-2; D perhaps matches TRBD1 (5 bases). Trimming removed 4 bases at V and 7 bases at J, with 13 bases between. CDR1 is SNHLY and CDR2 is FYNNEI in the germline V gene. The CDR3 totals 13 residues. CDR3 residues: CASSGGEVAGYTF. The CDR3 bases are TGTGCCAGCAGTGGAGGGGAGGTCGCTGGCTACACCTTC.